The 31 T cell receptor beta chains in this list originate from one sample, sequenced in a study of graft-versus-host responses after intestinal transplantation. Clones were read by immunoSEQ multiplex PCR, and TCRdb kept only the in-frame ones, dropping some. The table has tens of thousands of clones, around 85% seen once. For these receptors, no antigen is known. Sequencing was performed on unstimulated CD8+ T cells sorted from spleen or lymph node cells, taken before intestinal transplant. The source is a human donor who received an intestinal transplant.

J is TRBJ1-4 and V is TRBV30; no clear D gene. Per germline, CDR1 GTSNPN and CDR2 SVGIG (reference sequence). CDR3 length: 11 amino acids. V was pared by 3 bases and J by 8 bases, with 7 bases between. Written as DNA, the CDR3 is TGTGCCTGGAGGCCGCGAGAAAAACTGTTTTTT. It yields the protein CAWRPREKLFF. The complete variable domain, with remaining parts taken from reference TRBV30 and TRBJ1-4, reads SQTIHQWPATLVQPVGSPLSLECTVEGTSNPNLYWYRQAAGRGLQLLFYSVGIGQISSEVPQNLSASRPQDRQFILSSKKLLLSDSGFYLCAWRPREKLFFGSGTQLSVL.

About this clone: The sample holds other DNA sequences that translate to the same CDR3. This chain links TRBV7-3 with TRBJ2-1; no clear D. Germline-derived CDR1 and CDR2 are SGHTA and FQGTGA. Trimming removed 1 base from V and 6 bases from J, with 7 bases in between. The CDR3 has 13 residues. CDR3 in DNA: TGTGCCAGCAGCTTAAGTCCAGGCAATGAGCAGTTCTTC. It encodes CASSLSPGNEQFF.

The chain joins TRBV10-1 to TRBJ2-7; D possibly corresponds to TRBD2 (5 bases). In germline, CDR1 is WNHNN, CDR2 SYGVQD (reference sequence). The CDR3 is made up of 13 amino acids. The germline V and J ends were trimmed by 6 bases and 6 bases, with 15 bases remaining between them. The CDR3 DNA follows: TGCGCCAGCAGACTGGACCTGGGAGCCGAGCAGTACTTC. This codes for CASRLDLGAEQYF.

With respect to this clone: One junction end does not reproduce the germline sequence, and a read error may be involved. The chain uses TRBV4-1 and TRBJ2-7; D is perhaps TRBD1 (6 bases). Germline CDR1 and CDR2: MGHRA and YSYEKL. This CDR3 contains 15 residues. The CDR3 loop reads CASSQDQGSGYEQYF. The CDR3 DNA follows: TGTGCCAGCAGCCAAGATCAGGGGTCGGGTTACGAGCAGTACTTC.

This chain connects TRBV7-6 to TRBJ2-3, with TRBD1 as a possible D gene (6 bases). V lost 3 bases and J lost 4, with 11 bases in between. In germline, CDR1 is SGHVS, CDR2 FNYEAQ. This CDR3 region has 14 residues. In DNA form, the CDR3 reads TGTGCCAGCAGCTTGCAGGGGCATTCAGATACGCAGTATTTT. It yields the protein CASSLQGHSDTQYF.

The chain couples TRBV4-2 to TRBJ2-1, with a weak D call TRBD2 (6 bases). CDR1 LGHNA and CDR2 YNFKEQ come from the germline V gene. The ends were cut back, 3 bases at V and 3 bases at J, with 18 bases in the middle. There are 17 residues in the CDR3. This chain's CDR3 is CASSQLFREYLYNEQFF. DNA of the CDR3: TGTGCCAGCAGCCAGCTTTTCCGGGAGTACCTCTACAATGAGCAGTTCTTC.

The chain combines TRBV4-2 with TRBJ2-1; D not resolved. Germline-derived CDR1 and CDR2 are LGHNA and YNFKEQ. V was clipped by 2 bases and J by 4 bases, with 9 bases between them. CDR3 length equals 14 residues. Written as DNA, the CDR3 is TGTGCCAGCAGCCAACCCAGTTCTTACAATGAGCAGTTCTTC. Translated: CASSQPSSYNEQFF.

This clone was observed a single time. This rearrangement joins TRBV7-9 to TRBJ2-7; 11 bases fit TRBD2. This CDR3 region has 13 residues. Germline-derived CDR1 and CDR2 are SEHNR and FQNEAQ (reference sequence). With V trimmed by 5 bases and J by 6 bases, 3 bases remained unmatched. The CDR3 sequence is CASSEGLAVEQYF. Here the CDR3 DNA reads TGTGCCAGCAGCGAGGGACTAGCGGTCGAGCAGTACTTC.

This chain uses TRBV19 with TRBJ2-2, with D perhaps matching TRBD1 (6 bases). The V and J ends lost 6 bases and 5 bases respectively, with 13 bases between them. Germline V gene sequence: CDR1 LNHDA, CDR2 SQIVND (reference sequence). The CDR3 runs 14 residues. As DNA, the CDR3 is TGTGCCAGTAGAGAAGCAGGGGAGACCGGGGAGCTGTTTTTT. Amino acid sequence: CASREAGETGELFF.

This sequence joins TRBV21-1 and TRBJ2-7; the D call TRBD1 from the table was never checked on the DNA. TRBV21-1 is a listed pseudogene. This CDR3 is built from 18 residues. The CDR3: CASSLADMGHRSSYEQYF. The CDR3 coding sequence is TGTGCCAGCAGCTTAGCAGACATGGGACACCGGTCCTCCTACGAGCAGTACTTC.

This chain links TRBV6-1 with TRBJ2-7, with D tentatively TRBD2 (6 bases). CDR1 and CDR2 (germline): MNHNS, SASEGT. Trimming removed 4 bases from V and 2 bases from J, with 18 bases in between. The CDR3 has 16 amino acids. The CDR3 bases are TGTGCCAGCAGTGTCTTTTTTGCGGGGCCAACCTACGAGCAGTACTTC. Protein product: CASSVFFAGPTYEQYF.

This chain connects TRBV19 to TRBJ2-3; D unresolved. Looked up from germline, CDR1 is LNHDA and CDR2 is SQIVND (reference sequence). The CDR3 spans 11 residues. The V gene lost 6 bases and the J gene lost 7 bases, with 8 bases spanning the gap. CDR3 in amino acids: CASRQKHTQYF. The CDR3 coding sequence is TGTGCCAGTAGACAGAAGCATACGCAGTATTTT. The full variable domain, in which reference TRBV19 and TRBJ2-3 provide the parts outside the CDR3, is DGGITQSPKYLFRKEGQNVTLSCEQNLNHDAMYWYRQDPGQGLRLIYYSQIVNDFQKGDIAEGYSVSREKKESFPLTVTSAQKNPTAFYLCASRQKHTQYFGPGTRLTVL.

This clone was seen only a few times. The CDR3 sequence: CASSSGQAVAYEQYF. CDR3 DNA: TGTGCCAGCAGTTCTGGACAGGCTGTTGCGTACGAGCAGTACTTC. The J gene is TRBJ2-7, the V gene TRBV6-5; 7 nucleotides match TRBD1. Germline V gene data show CDR1 as MNHEY and CDR2 as SVGAGI. This CDR3 has 15 amino acids. V gave up 4 bases and J gave up 4 bases; unmatched junction bases: 10.

In its sample, this clone was seen many times. The V and J genes are TRBV4-1 and TRBJ2-7; D might be TRBD2 (6 bases). This CDR3 has 16 amino acids. The V end lost 0 bases, the J end lost 0 bases, and 12 bases lay between the germline ends. Looked up from germline, CDR1 is MGHRA and CDR2 is YSYEKL. The CDR3 protein is CASSQEHSGSSYEQYF. CDR3 DNA sequence: TGCGCCAGCAGCCAAGAGCATAGCGGAAGCTCCTACGAGCAGTACTTC.

This clone was found a few times. This rearrangement joins TRBV6-1 to TRBJ1-5; the D is unclear. This CDR3 is built from 15 residues. Germline V lookup: CDR1 MNHNS, CDR2 SASEGT. V shed 1 base and J shed 0 bases, with 7 bases lying between them. The DNA for the CDR3 is TGTGCCAGCAGTGAAGGACTATATAGCAATCAGCCCCAGCATTTT. Translation: CASSEGLYSNQPQHF.

The chain is built from TRBV7-9 and TRBJ1-3; tentative D call: TRBD1 (5 bases). Germline lookup yields CDR1 SEHNR and CDR2 FQNEAQ (reference sequence). This CDR3 contains 15 residues. Trimming stripped 5 bases from V and 0 bases from J, with 11 bases between. CDR3 sequence (DNA): TGTGCCAGCAGCGCAAGCAGGGTCTCTGGAAACACCATATATTTT. This sequence encodes CASSASRVSGNTIYF. Based on the CDR3 plus reference TRBV7-9 and TRBJ1-3, the full variable domain is DTGVSQNPRHKITKRGQNVTFRCDPISEHNRLYWYRQTLGQGPEFLTYFQNEAQLEKSRLLSDRFSAERPKGSFSTLEIQRTEQGDSAMYLCASSASRVSGNTIYFGEGSWLTVV.

CDR3 residues: CASSLGVSGLSYNEQFF. In nucleotides, the CDR3 is TGTGCCAGCAGCTTAGGGGTATCGGGACTATCCTACAATGAGCAGTTCTTC. V and J are TRBV7-6 and TRBJ2-1, with 7 bases lining up with TRBD2. Looked up from germline, CDR1 is SGHVS and CDR2 is FNYEAQ. The CDR3 has 17 amino acids. J was trimmed by 1 base and V by 1 base; bases with no gene match: 7.

This rearrangement joins TRBV4-1 to TRBJ2-3, with a weak D call TRBD1 (6 bases). V was shortened by 1 base and J by 0 bases, with 8 bases between the two germline ends. Germline CDR1 is MGHRA and CDR2 is YSYEKL. This CDR3 contains 15 residues. CDR3 coding DNA: TGCGCCAGCAGCCAAGGGACAGCTAGCACAGATACGCAGTATTTT. Its translation: CASSQGTASTDTQYF.

The rearrangement links TRBV28 to TRBJ2-1; 7 bases are shared with TRBD2. This CDR3 has 15 amino acids. The V gene's germline CDR1 is MDHEN and CDR2 SYDVKM. With V trimmed by 2 bases and J by 4 bases, 5 bases remained unmatched. CDR3 sequence reads: CASSLRPGGYNEQFF. In DNA form, the CDR3 reads TGTGCCAGCAGTTTACGCCCCGGGGGGTACAATGAGCAGTTCTTC.

This clone is a singleton in its sample. The rearrangement uses TRBV5-6 and TRBJ2-5; 10 bases are a match to TRBD2. This CDR3 is 15 amino acids long. Germline loops: CDR1 SGHDT, CDR2 YYEEEE. With V trimmed by 0 bases and J by 5 bases, 4 bases remained unmatched. The CDR3 DNA is TGTGCCAGCAGCTTGGCAGCGGGGGGGCCGGAGACCCAGTACTTC. Residues: CASSLAAGGPETQYF.

The sample holds one count of this clone. The chain has TRBV5-4 and TRBJ2-1; possible D gene TRBD2, 6 bases. This CDR3 has 15 residues. The germline V gene has CDR1 SGHNT and CDR2 YYREEE (reference sequence). V was clipped by 0 bases and J by 6 bases, with 13 bases between them. The CDR3, as DNA: TGTGCCAGCAGCTTGGGACTAGAACATATCAATGAGCAGTTCTTC. It translates to CASSLGLEHINEQFF.

V is TRBV27 and J is TRBJ2-5; 7 bases map to TRBD1. Germline V gene lookup returns CDR1 MNHEY and CDR2 SMNVEV (reference sequence). The CDR3 runs to 14 residues. With 9 bases clipped from V and 4 bases from J, the junction kept 11 bases outside the gene matches. The chain's CDR3 is CASTPRGRGETQYF. CDR3 nucleotides: TGTGCCAGTACTCCAAGGGGGCGTGGAGAGACCCAGTACTTC.

This chain links TRBV10-3 with TRBJ2-3, with D possibly being TRBD2 (6 bases). Germline V gives CDR1 ENHRY, CDR2 SYGVKD. Trimming pared 2 bases from V and 0 bases from J, leaving 12 bases between. The CDR3 sequence is 16 residues long. CDR3 protein: CAISEQGGVSTDTQYF. The CDR3 coding sequence is TGTGCCATCAGTGAGCAGGGCGGGGTAAGCACAGATACGCAGTATTTT.

This clone was detected ten times or more. The rearrangement joins TRBV28 to TRBJ1-2; D ambiguous. This CDR3 contains 13 residues. V lost 6 bases and J lost 5, with 13 bases in between. CDR1 is MDHEN, CDR2 SYDVKM, per germline. The CDR3 DNA sequence: TGTGCCAGCAGCCCACTGGCGGTATATGGCTACACCTTC. Its translation is CASSPLAVYGYTF.

The chain recombines TRBV19 with TRBJ1-4, with D possibly matching TRBD1 (5 bases). The CDR3 is 14 amino acids. V gave up 7 bases and J gave up 0 bases, with 9 bases separating them. In germline, CDR1 is LNHDA, CDR2 SQIVND (reference sequence). CDR3 sequence (DNA): TGTGCCAGTACGGAGGGGCCAACTAATGAAAAACTGTTTTTT. Residues: CASTEGPTNEKLFF.

This chain uses TRBV10-3 with TRBJ1-1, with D uncertain. Germline CDR1 and CDR2: ENHRY and SYGVKD. This CDR3 has 12 amino acids. Trimming removed 0 bases from V and 7 bases from J, with 6 bases in between. In nucleotides, the CDR3 is TGTGCCATCAGTGAGTCATCAGATGAAGCTTTCTTT. This gives the protein CAISESSDEAFF.

The V gene is TRBV27, the J gene TRBJ2-5; tentative D call: TRBD1 (5 bases). In germline, CDR1 is MNHEY, CDR2 SMNVEV (reference sequence). The CDR3 extends over 13 amino acids. The V end was cut by 5 bases, the J end by 9 bases, with 16 bases between. CDR3 sequence reads: CASSPAIGVPQYF. As DNA, the CDR3 is TGTGCCAGCAGTCCCGCAATAGGGGTACCCCAGTACTTC.

The rearrangement joins TRBV5-5 to TRBJ1-3; D not certain. The CDR3 runs to 15 residues. V was clipped by 0 bases and J by 3 bases, with 10 bases between them. Looked up from germline, CDR1 is SGHKS and CDR2 is YYEKEE (reference sequence). The CDR3 spells CASSLDWALGNTIYF. In DNA, the CDR3 is TGTGCCAGCAGCTTGGATTGGGCCCTTGGAAACACCATATATTTT. The full variable domain, with the rest looked up from reference TRBV5-5 and TRBJ1-3, is DAGVTQSPTHLIKTRGQQVTLRCSPISGHKSVSWYQQVLGQGPQFIFQYYEKEERGRGNFPDRFSARQFPNYSSELNVNALLLGDSALYLCASSLDWALGNTIYFGEGSWLTVV.

This sequence joins TRBV4-2 and TRBJ1-1; TRBD1 agrees at 7 bases. Looked up from germline, CDR1 is LGHNA and CDR2 is YNFKEQ. The CDR3 has 15 residues. Trimming at V came to 7 bases and at J to 4 bases, leaving 12 bases not matched to a gene. The CDR3 DNA follows: TGTGCCAGCATCATAAACAGGGGATTGGGCACTGAAGCTTTCTTT. It codes for CASIINRGLGTEAFF.

CDR3 nucleotides: TGTGCCAGCAGCCTACCGGACTCTCAAGAGACCCAGTACTTC. Translation: CASSLPDSQETQYF. J is TRBJ2-5 and V is TRBV6-1, with a tentative D call TRBD2 (5 bases). The V gene's germline CDR1 is MNHNS and CDR2 SASEGT. Trimming left V 6 bases short and J 2 bases short, with 13 bases between. This CDR3 is 14 amino acids long.

The J gene is TRBJ2-1, the V gene TRBV7-9, with 8 nucleotides matching TRBD2. Germline trimming cut 2 bases from V and 8 bases from J; bases unmatched to any gene: 11. The CDR3 length is 16 residues. Germline CDR1 SEHNR, CDR2 FQNEAQ (reference sequence). CDR3 DNA: TGTGCCAGCAGCTTATCTTTTTACAAGCGGGAGTATGAGCAGTTCTTC. Translated, it gives CASSLSFYKREYEQFF.